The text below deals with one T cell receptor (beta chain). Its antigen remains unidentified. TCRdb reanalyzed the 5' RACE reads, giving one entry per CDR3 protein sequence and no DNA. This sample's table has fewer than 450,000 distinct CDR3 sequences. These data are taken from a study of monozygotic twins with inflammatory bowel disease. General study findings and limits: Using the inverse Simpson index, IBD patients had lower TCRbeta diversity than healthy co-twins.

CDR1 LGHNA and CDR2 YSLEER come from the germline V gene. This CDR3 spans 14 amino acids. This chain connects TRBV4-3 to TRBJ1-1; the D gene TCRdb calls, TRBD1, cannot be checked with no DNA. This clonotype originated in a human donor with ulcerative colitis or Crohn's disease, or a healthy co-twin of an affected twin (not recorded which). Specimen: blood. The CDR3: CASSQDRGSTEAFF.